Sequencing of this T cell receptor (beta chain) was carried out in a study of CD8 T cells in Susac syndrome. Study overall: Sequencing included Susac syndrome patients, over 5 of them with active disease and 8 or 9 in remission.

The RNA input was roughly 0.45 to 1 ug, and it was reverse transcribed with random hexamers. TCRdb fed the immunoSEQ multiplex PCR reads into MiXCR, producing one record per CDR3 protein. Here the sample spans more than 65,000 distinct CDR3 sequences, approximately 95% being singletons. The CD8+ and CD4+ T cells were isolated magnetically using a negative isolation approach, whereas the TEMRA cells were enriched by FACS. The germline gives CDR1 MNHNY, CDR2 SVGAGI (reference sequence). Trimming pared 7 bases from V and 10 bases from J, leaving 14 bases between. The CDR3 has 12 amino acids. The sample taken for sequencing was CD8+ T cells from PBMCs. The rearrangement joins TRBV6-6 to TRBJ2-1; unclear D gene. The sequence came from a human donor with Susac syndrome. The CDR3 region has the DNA TGTGCCAGCACTACCAACGGACCGGAGCAGTTCTTC. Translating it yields CASTTNGPEQFF.